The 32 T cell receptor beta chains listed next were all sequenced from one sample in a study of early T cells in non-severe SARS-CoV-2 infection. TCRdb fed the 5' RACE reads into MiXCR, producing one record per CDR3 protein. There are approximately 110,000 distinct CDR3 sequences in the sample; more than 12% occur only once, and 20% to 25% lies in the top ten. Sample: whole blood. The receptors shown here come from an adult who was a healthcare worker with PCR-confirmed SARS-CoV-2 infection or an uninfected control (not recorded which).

CDR3 DNA sequence: TGTGCCAGCAGTTTGGGTAGCGGGGGGTACAATGAGCAGTTCTTC. This gives the protein CASSLGSGGYNEQFF. V gene TRBV12-3 or TRBV12-4 combines with J gene TRBJ2-1, with 10 bases matching TRBD2. The CDR3 loop spans 15 amino acids. Trimming took 3 bases from V and 4 from J; bases not matched to a gene: 3.

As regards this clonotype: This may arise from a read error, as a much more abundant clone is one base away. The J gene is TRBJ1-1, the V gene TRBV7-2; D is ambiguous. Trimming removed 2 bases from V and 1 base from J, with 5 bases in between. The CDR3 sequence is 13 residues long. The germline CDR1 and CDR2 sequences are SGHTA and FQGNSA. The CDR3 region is CASSLPENTEAFF. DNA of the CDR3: TGTGCCAGCAGCTTACCGGAGAACACTGAAGCTTTCTTT.

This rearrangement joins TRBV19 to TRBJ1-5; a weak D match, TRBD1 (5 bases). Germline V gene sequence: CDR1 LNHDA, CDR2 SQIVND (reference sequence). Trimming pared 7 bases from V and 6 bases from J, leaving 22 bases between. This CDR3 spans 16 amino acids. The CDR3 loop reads CASTPLGGFGVQPQHF. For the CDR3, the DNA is TGTGCCAGTACCCCCCTGGGGGGATTCGGGGTTCAGCCCCAGCATTTT.

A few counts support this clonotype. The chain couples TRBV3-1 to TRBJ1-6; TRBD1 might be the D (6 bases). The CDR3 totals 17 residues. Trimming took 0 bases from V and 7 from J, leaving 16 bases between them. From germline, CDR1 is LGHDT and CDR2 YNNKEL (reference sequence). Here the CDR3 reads CASSQEGGGTGNSPLHF. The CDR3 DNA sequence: TGTGCCAGCAGCCAAGAGGGTGGGGGTACAGGGAATTCACCCCTCCACTTT.

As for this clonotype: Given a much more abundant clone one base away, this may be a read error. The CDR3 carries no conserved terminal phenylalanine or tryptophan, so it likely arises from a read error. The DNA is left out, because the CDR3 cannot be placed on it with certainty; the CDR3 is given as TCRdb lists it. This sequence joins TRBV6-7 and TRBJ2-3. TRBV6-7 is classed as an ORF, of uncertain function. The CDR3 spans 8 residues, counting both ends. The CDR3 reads CASGYLLY.

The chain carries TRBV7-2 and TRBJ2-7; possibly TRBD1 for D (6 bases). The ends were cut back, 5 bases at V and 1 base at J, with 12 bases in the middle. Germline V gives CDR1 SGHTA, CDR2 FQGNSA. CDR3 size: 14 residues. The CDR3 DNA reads TGTGCCAGCAGCCCGCAAGGGGGATCCTACGAGCAGTACTTC. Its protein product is CASSPQGGSYEQYF.

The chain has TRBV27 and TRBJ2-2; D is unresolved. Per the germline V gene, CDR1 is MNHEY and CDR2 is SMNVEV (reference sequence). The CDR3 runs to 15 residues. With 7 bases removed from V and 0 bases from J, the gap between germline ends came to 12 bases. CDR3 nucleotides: TGTGCCAGCAAGCTCGACCAAGCGAACACCGGGGAGCTGTTTTTT. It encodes CASKLDQANTGELFF.

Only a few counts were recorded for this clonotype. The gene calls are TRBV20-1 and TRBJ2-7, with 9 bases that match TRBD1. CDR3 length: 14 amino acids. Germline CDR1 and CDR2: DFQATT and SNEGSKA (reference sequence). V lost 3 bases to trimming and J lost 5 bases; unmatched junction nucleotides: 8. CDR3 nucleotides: TGCAGTGCTAGTCGGGGGACAGGGAGGGACGAGCAGTACTTC. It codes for CSASRGTGRDEQYF.

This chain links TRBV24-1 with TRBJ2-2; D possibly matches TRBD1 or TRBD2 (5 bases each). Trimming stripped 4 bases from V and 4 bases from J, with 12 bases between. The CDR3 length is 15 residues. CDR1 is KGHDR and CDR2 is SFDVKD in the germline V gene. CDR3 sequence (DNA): TGTGCCACCAGTGAGGCCGGGGCCGGCACCGGGGAGCTGTTTTTT. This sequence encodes CATSEAGAGTGELFF.

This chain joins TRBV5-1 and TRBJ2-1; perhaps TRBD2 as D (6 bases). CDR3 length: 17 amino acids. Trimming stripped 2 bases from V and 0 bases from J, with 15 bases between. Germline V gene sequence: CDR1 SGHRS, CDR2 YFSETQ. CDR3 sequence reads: CASSFGGILDSYNEQFF. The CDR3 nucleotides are TGCGCCAGCAGCTTTGGAGGGATCCTCGACTCCTACAATGAGCAGTTCTTC. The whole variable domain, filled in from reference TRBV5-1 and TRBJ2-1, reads KAGVTQTPRYLIKTRGQQVTLSCSPISGHRSVSWYQQTPGQGLQFLFEYFSETQRNKGNFPGRFSGRQFSNSRSEMNVSTLELGDSALYLCASSFGGILDSYNEQFFGPGTRLTVL.

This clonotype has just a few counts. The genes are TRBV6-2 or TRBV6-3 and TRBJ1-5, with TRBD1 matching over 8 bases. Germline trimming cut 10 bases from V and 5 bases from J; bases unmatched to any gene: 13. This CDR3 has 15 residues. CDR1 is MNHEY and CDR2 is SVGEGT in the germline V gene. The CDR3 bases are TGTGCCACCTTCTCGGACAGGGAGGGATATCAGCCCCAGCATTTT. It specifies CATFSDREGYQPQHF.

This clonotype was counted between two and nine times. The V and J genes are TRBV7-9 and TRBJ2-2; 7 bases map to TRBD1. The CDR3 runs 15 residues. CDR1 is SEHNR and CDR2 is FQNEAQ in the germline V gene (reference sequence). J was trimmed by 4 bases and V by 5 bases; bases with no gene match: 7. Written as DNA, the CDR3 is TGTGCCAGCAGCAAATGGGACAGCCTCACCGGGGAGCTGTTTTTT. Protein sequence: CASSKWDSLTGELFF. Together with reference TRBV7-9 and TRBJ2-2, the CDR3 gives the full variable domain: DTGVSQNPRHKITKRGQNVTFRCDPISEHNRLYWYRQTLGQGPEFLTYFQNEAQLEKSRLLSDRFSAERPKGSFSTLEIQRTEQGDSAMYLCASSKWDSLTGELFFGEGSRLTVL.

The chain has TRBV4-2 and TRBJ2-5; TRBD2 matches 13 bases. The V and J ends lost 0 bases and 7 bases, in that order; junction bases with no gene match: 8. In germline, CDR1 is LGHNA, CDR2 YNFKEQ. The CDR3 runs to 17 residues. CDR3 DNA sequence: TGTGCCAGCAGCCAAGACGGCACTAGCGGGGGGGTAGGGACCCAGTACTTC. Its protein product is CASSQDGTSGGVGTQYF.

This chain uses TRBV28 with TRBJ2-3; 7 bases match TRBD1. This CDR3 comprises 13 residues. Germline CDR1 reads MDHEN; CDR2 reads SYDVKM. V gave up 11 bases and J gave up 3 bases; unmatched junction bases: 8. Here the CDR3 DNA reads TGTGCCGGAGCACAGGGGTCTACAGATACGCAGTATTTT. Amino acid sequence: CAGAQGSTDTQYF.

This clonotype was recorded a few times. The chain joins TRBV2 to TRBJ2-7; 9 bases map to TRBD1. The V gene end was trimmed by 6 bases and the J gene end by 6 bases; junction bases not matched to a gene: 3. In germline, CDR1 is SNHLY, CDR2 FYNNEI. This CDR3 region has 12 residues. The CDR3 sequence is CASRGQGSEQYF. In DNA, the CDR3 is TGTGCCAGCAGGGGACAGGGATCCGAGCAGTACTTC.

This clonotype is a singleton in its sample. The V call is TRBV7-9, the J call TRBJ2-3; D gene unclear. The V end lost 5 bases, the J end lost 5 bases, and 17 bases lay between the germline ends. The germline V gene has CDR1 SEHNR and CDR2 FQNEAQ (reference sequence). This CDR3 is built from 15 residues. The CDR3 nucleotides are TGTGCCAGCAGCCACGACGAGACCCCTGGAGATACGCAGTATTTT. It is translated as CASSHDETPGDTQYF.

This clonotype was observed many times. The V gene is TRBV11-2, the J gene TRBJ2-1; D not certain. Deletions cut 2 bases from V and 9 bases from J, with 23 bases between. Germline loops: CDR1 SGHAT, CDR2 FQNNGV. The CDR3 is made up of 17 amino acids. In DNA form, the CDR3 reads TGTGCCAGCAGCTTAACTGATCCGGGTCACCGCATCGGTGAGCAGTTCTTC. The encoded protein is CASSLTDPGHRIGEQFF.

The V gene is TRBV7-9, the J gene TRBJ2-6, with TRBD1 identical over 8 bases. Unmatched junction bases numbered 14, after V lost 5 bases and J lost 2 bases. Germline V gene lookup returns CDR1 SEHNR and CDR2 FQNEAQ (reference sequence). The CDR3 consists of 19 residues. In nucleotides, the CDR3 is TGTGCCAGCAGCCCCCGTGTGTTCAGGGGGCTGCCTGGGGCCAACGTCCTGACTTTC. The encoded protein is CASSPRVFRGLPGANVLTF. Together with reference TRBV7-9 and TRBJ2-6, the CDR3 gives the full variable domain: DTGVSQNPRHKITKRGQNVTFRCDPISEHNRLYWYRQTLGQGPEFLTYFQNEAQLEKSRLLSDRFSAERPKGSFSTLEIQRTEQGDSAMYLCASSPRVFRGLPGANVLTFGAGSRLTVL.

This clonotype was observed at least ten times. The CDR3 nucleotides read TGCAGCGTTGAAGATCGAGAGGGGGACAGTTACTACGAGCAGTACTTC. It is translated as CSVEDREGDSYYEQYF. This chain uses TRBV29-1 with TRBJ2-7; the match to TRBD1 covers 7 bases. Germline CDR1 is SQVTM and CDR2 is ANQGSEA. The ends lost 0 bases at V and 3 bases at J; junction bases unmatched: 11. This CDR3 is built from 16 residues.

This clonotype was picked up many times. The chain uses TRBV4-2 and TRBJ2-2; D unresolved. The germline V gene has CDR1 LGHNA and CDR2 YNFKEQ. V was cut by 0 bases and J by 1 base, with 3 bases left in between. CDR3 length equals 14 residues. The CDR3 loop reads CASSQDRNTGELFF. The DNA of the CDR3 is TGTGCCAGCAGCCAAGACAGGAACACCGGGGAGCTGTTTTTT.

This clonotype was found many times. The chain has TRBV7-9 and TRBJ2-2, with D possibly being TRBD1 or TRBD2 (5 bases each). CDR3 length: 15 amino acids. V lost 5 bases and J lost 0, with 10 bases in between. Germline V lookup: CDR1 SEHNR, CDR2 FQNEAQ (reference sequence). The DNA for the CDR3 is TGTGCCAGCAGCCGAGGGGATTCGAACACCGGGGAGCTGTTTTTT. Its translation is CASSRGDSNTGELFF.

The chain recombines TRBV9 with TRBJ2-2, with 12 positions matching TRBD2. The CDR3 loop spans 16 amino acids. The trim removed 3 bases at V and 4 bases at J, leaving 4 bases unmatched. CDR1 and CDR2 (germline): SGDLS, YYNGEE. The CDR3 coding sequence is TGTGCCAGCAGCGCTAGCGGGGGGGCCTCCACCGGGGAGCTGTTTTTT. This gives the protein CASSASGGASTGELFF. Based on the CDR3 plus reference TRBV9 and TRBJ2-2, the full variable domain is DSGVTQTPKHLITATGQRVTLRCSPRSGDLSVYWYQQSLDQGLQFLIQYYNGEERAKGNILERFSAQQFPDLHSELNLSSLELGDSALYFCASSASGGASTGELFFGEGSRLTVL.

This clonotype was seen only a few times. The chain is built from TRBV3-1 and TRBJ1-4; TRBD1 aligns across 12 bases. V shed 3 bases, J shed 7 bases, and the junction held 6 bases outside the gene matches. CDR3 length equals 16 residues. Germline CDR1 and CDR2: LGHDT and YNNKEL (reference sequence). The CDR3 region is CASSQGTGGFREKLFF. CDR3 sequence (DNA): TGTGCCAGCAGCCAGGGGACAGGGGGCTTTCGTGAAAAACTGTTTTTT. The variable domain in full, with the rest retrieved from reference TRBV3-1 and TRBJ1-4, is DTAVSQTPKYLVTQMGNDKSIKCEQNLGHDTMYWYKQDSKKFLKIMFSYNNKELIINETVPNRFSPKSPDKAHLNLHINSLELGDSAVYFCASSQGTGGFREKLFFGSGTQLSVL.

The CDR3 here is CASSPLRWGDTGELFF. The CDR3, as DNA: TGTGCCAGCAGCCCCCTCCGTTGGGGGGACACCGGGGAGCTGTTTTTT. This chain connects TRBV7-2 to TRBJ2-2; maybe TRBD2 (6 bases). The V gene lost 5 bases and the J gene lost 3 bases, with 16 bases spanning the gap. Germline-derived CDR1 and CDR2 are SGHTA and FQGNSA. The CDR3 loop spans 16 amino acids.

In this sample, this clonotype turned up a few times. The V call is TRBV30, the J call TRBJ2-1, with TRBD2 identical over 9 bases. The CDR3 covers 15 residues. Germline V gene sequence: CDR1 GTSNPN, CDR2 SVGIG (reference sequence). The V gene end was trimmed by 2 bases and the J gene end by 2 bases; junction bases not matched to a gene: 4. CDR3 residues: CAWSQAGGTYNEQFF. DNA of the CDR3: TGTGCCTGGAGTCAAGCGGGGGGTACCTACAATGAGCAGTTCTTC.

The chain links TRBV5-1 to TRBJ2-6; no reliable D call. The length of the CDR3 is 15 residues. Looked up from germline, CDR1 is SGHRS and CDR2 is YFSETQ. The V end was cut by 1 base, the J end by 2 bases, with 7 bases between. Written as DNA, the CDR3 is TGCGCCAGCAGCTTGAGGAGAGCTGGGGCCAACGTCCTGACTTTC. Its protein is CASSLRRAGANVLTF.

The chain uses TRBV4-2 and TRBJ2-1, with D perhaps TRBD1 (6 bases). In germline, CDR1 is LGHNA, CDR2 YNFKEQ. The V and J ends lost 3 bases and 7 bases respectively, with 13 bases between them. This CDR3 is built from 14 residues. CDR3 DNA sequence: TGTGCCAGCAGCCAGAGTCACAGGGAGAATGAGCAGTTCTTC. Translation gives CASSQSHRENEQFF.

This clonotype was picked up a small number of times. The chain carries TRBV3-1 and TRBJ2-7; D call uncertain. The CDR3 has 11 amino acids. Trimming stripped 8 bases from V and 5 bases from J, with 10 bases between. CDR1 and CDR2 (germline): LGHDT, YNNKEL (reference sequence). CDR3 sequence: CASRSVDEQYF. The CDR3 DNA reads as TGTGCCAGCCGGTCTGTGGACGAGCAGTACTTC.

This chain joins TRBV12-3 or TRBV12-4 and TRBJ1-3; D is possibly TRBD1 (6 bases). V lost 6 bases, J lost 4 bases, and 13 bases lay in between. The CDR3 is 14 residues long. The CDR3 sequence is CASRPTGSGNTIYF. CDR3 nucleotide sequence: TGTGCCAGCAGGCCAACAGGGTCGGGAAACACCATATATTTT.

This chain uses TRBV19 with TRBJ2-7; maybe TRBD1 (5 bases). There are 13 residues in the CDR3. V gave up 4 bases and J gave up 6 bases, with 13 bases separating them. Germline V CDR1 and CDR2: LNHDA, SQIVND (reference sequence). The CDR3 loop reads CASSSGARGEQYF. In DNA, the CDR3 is TGTGCCAGTAGTAGCGGCGCTAGGGGCGAGCAGTACTTC.

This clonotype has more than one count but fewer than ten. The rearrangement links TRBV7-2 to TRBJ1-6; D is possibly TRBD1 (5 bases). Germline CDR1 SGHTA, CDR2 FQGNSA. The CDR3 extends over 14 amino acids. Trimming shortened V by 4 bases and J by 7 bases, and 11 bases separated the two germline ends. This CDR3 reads CASSSGSENSPLHF. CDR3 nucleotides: TGTGCCAGCAGCTCAGGGTCAGAGAATTCACCCCTCCACTTT. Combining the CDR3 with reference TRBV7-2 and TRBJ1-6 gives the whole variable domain GAGVSQSPSNKVTEKGKDVELRCDPISGHTALYWYRQSLGQGLEFLIYFQGNSAPDKSGLPSDRFSAERTGGSVSTLTIQRTQQEDSAVYLCASSSGSENSPLHFGNGTRLTVT.

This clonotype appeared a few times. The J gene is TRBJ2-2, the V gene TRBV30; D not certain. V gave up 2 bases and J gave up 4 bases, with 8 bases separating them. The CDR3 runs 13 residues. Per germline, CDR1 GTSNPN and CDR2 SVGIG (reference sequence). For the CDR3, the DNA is TGTGCCTGGAGTTTGGGAACCACCGGGGAGCTGTTTTTT. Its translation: CAWSLGTTGELFF.